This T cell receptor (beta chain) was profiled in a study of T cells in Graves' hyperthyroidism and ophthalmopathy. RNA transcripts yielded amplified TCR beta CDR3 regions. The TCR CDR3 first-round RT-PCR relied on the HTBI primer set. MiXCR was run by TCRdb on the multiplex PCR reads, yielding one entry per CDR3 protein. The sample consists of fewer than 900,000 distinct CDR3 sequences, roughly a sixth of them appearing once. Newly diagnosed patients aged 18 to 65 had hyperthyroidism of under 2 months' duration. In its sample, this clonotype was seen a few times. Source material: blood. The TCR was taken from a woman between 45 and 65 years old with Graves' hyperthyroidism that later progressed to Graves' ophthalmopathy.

CDR3 residues: CASSQGPGLFPEAFF. In nucleotides, the CDR3 is TGTGCCAGCAGCCAAGGTCCGGGACTATTCCCTGAAGCTTTCTTT. V usage is TRBV3-1 and J usage is TRBJ1-1; D may be TRBD1 (5 bases). The V gene lost 1 base and the J gene lost 6 bases, with 15 bases spanning the gap. Germline V gives CDR1 LGHDT, CDR2 YNNKEL (reference sequence). The length of the CDR3 is 15 residues.